In its sample, the clone carrying this T cell receptor beta chain was seen once. CDR3 length: 13 amino acids. The V gene's germline CDR1 is SGHNT and CDR2 YYREEE (reference sequence). With 0 bases removed from V and 4 bases from J, the gap between germline ends came to 7 bases. The data were taken from a study of blood T cell repertoires in COVID-19. Study summary: Samples representing acute and convalescent COVID-19 were sourced from the United States, Italy and Spain. PBMCs, B-cell-depleted T cells, or T cells provided the cDNA or gDNA that made up the material.

Study processing details: Reference gene primers were amplified, and this amplification served to estimate nucleated cell counts. The repertoire was sequenced with immunoSEQ multiplex PCR; TCRdb's copy has only in-frame clones and lacks some. The V and J calls and clone size come from that table; D and trimming were worked out from the DNA. The sample has 150,000 to 200,000 clones; about 86% are singletons. This sequence originates from a woman older than 75 with acute or convalescent COVID-19. The chain recombines TRBV5-4 with TRBJ2-5; possibly TRBD2 for D (6 bases). Specimen: peripheral blood. CDR3 in amino acids: CASSLAGVETQYF. CDR3 nucleotide sequence: TGTGCCAGCAGCTTGGCGGGAGTAGAGACCCAGTACTTC.